The present TCR beta chain was sequenced within a study of shared clonotypes between healthy human individuals. The assay was immunoSEQ multiplex PCR, and TCRdb's table has in-frame clones only and misses some. Found here are approximately 2.1 million clones, approximately 95% of them singletons; the top ten hold under 0.45%. Germline CDR1 reads MNHNS; CDR2 reads SASEGT. V dropped 0 bases and J dropped 7 bases, with 9 bases sitting between them. This CDR3 is 13 amino acids long. The rearrangement joins TRBV6-1 to TRBJ2-5, with no clear D. Sequenced: naive CD4+ T cells from PBMCs. Subset indicated: CD45RA+ positively selected. This receptor was obtained from a man younger than 35 in good health. Some clones in this sample may be carry-over from other donors' samples. CDR3 sequence: CASSEAALTTQYF. Written as DNA, the CDR3 is TGTGCCAGCAGTGAAGCCGCGTTGACGACCCAGTACTTC.